This TCR beta chain was sequenced during a study of T cell responses to AZD1222 COVID-19 vaccine. General study results and limits: In the spike-specific TCR repertoire, nearly half reportedly target unmutated variant regions. Spike-specific TCRs gained breadth and depth after people received two AZD1222 doses. Sampling captured repertoires only after the peak T cell response. Donors skewed white British and female; clonal diversity was possibly underestimated.

Trimming took off 5 bases at V and 6 bases at J, with 17 bases between the two ends. CDR3 length: 15 amino acids. Germline CDR1 reads SGHNT; CDR2 reads YENEEA. TCRdb keeps only in-frame clones here, not all; method: immunoSEQ multiplex PCR. In the table there are about 130,000 clones, roughly 88% of which are singletons. Worth noting for this clone: Its antigen is unidentified.

The TCR sequence derives from an adult in good health. The chain is built from TRBV11-3 and TRBJ2-1; tentatively, D is TRBD1 or TRBD2 (5 bases each). The specimen was peripheral blood, collected on day 0 of AZD1222 vaccination. CDR3 bases: TGTGCCAGCAGCCCGGGTGGGGTGAGGGGCAATGAGCAGTTCTTC. It translates to CASSPGGVRGNEQFF.